The 21 T cell receptor beta chains below were found in one sample sequenced in a study of response to subunit inactivated influenza vaccine. MiXCR, applied by TCRdb to the RT-PCR reads, yields one record per CDR3 protein. The sample records 600,000 to 850,000 distinct CDR3 sequences, less than 15% being singletons. This material consisted of PBMCs from blood, taken less than 15 days before vaccination. These receptors all come from a man aged 50-59 years who received an inactivated influenza vaccine.

This clonotype was observed many times. CDR3 protein: CSASGGFGGYTF. CDR3 sequence (DNA): TGCAGTGCTAGTGGTGGGTTTGGAGGCTACACCTTC. The chain links TRBV20-1 to TRBJ1-2; D call uncertain. The germline gives CDR1 DFQATT, CDR2 SNEGSKA (reference sequence). This CDR3 spans 12 amino acids. V lost 3 bases and J lost 8, with 13 bases in between.

This clonotype was seen a handful of times. The J gene is TRBJ1-2, the V gene TRBV4-3; D remains ambiguous. Germline V gene sequence: CDR1 LGHNA, CDR2 YSLEER. The length of the CDR3 is 14 residues. V was pared by 1 base and J by 6 bases, with 12 bases between. The CDR3 region is CASSQAGRENGYTF. CDR3 DNA sequence: TGCGCCAGCAGCCAAGCTGGCAGAGAAAATGGCTACACCTTC.

This clonotype was recorded at least ten times. The gene calls are TRBV6-2 or TRBV6-3 and TRBJ2-2, with 7 bases fitting TRBD1. The germline V gene has CDR1 MNHEY and CDR2 SVGEGT. V shed 5 bases and J 4 bases; nucleotides not matched to a gene: 4. The CDR3 contains 14 residues. The DNA for the CDR3 is TGTGCCAGCAGTACAGGGGCGGTCACCGGGGAGCTGTTTTTT. It is translated as CASSTGAVTGELFF.

The chain uses TRBV20-1 and TRBJ1-5; D might be TRBD1 (6 bases). CDR1 is DFQATT, CDR2 SNEGSKA, per germline (reference sequence). Trimming removed 6 bases from V and 2 bases from J, with 11 bases in between. The CDR3 length is 13 residues. In DNA, the CDR3 is TGCAGTGCCCGGGGGGGCGGCAATCAGCCCCAGCATTTT. Amino acids: CSARGGGNQPQHF.

Only a few counts were recorded for this clonotype. The rearrangement uses TRBV27 and TRBJ2-2, with D unclear. V lost 3 bases to trimming and J lost 6 bases, with 5 bases between them. The CDR3 covers 12 residues. Germline CDR1 is MNHEY and CDR2 is SMNVEV (reference sequence). The CDR3 is CASSFAAGELFF. The CDR3 region has the DNA TGTGCCAGCAGTTTTGCGGCCGGGGAGCTGTTTTTT.

The chain combines TRBV2 with TRBJ2-7; D not certain. The CDR3 spans 11 residues. Germline V gives CDR1 SNHLY, CDR2 FYNNEI. Trimming removed 4 bases at V and 6 bases at J, with 7 bases between. DNA for the CDR3: TGTGCCAGCAGTGGACCGTCCGAGCAGTACTTC. Protein product: CASSGPSEQYF.

The V gene is TRBV24-1, the J gene TRBJ2-5; 8 bases are a match to TRBD1. The CDR3 sequence is 14 residues long. The ends lost 3 bases at V and 7 bases at J; junction bases unmatched: 6. CDR1 KGHDR and CDR2 SFDVKD come from the germline V gene. CDR3 coding DNA: TGTGCCACCAGTGATACCCGACAGGGGAGGACCCAGTACTTC. As protein: CATSDTRQGRTQYF.

The chain combines TRBV20-1 with TRBJ1-5; a possible D gene is TRBD1 (5 bases). From germline, CDR1 is DFQATT and CDR2 SNEGSKA (reference sequence). The CDR3 runs to 13 residues. V was clipped by 5 bases and J by 5 bases, with 13 bases between them. The CDR3 region has the DNA TGCAGTGCTGGATTCGAGGGGTATCAGCCCCAGCATTTT. It codes for CSAGFEGYQPQHF.

This clonotype was picked up a small number of times. V usage is TRBV9 and J usage is TRBJ2-7; D is undetermined. V lost 0 bases to trimming and J lost 6 bases, with 7 bases between them. This CDR3 region has 12 residues. Germline-derived CDR1 and CDR2 are SGDLS and YYNGEE. CDR3 in DNA: TGTGCCAGCAGCGTAGTAGCAGGCGAGCAGTACTTC. Encoded protein: CASSVVAGEQYF.

The chain combines TRBV7-2 with TRBJ2-5; 10 nucleotides align to TRBD1. This CDR3 is 16 amino acids long. Germline V gene sequence: CDR1 SGHTA, CDR2 FQGNSA. The junction had 6 bases not matched to a gene; V was cut back by 0 bases and J by 5 bases. The CDR3 DNA reads as TGTGCCAGCAGCTTAGCTGGGACAGGGGCCGGGGAGACCCAGTACTTC. Amino acids: CASSLAGTGAGETQYF.

Only a few counts were recorded for this clonotype. The rearrangement links TRBV3-1 to TRBJ1-2; the D gene is possibly TRBD1 (6 bases). V lost 2 bases to trimming and J lost 4 bases, with 11 bases between them. Germline CDR1 LGHDT, CDR2 YNNKEL (reference sequence). The CDR3 runs 14 residues. The DNA for the CDR3 is TGTGCCAGCAGCCAACAGGGGCTTGCCTATGGCTACACCTTC. Translating it yields CASSQQGLAYGYTF.

This clonotype was observed a handful of times. The chain uses TRBV5-1 and TRBJ2-3, with D possibly TRBD2 on 6 matching bases. This CDR3 is 13 amino acids long. Germline CDR1 and CDR2: SGHRS and YFSETQ. The V end lost 5 bases, the J end lost 5 bases, and 12 bases lay between the germline ends. The CDR3 bases are TGCGCCAGCAGTTGGAGGGTTAGAGATACGCAGTATTTT. It is translated as CASSWRVRDTQYF.

The chain combines TRBV24-1 with TRBJ2-5, with D tentatively TRBD2 (6 bases). From germline, CDR1 is KGHDR and CDR2 SFDVKD. The CDR3 is 16 amino acids. V was clipped by 2 bases and J by 5 bases, with 17 bases between them. CDR3 DNA sequence: TGTGCCACCAGTGATTCCTTTGCGGGGCCCGGGGAGACCCAGTACTTC. This sequence encodes CATSDSFAGPGETQYF.

This clonotype was detected many times. The J gene is TRBJ2-1, the V gene TRBV6-2 or TRBV6-3; perhaps TRBD2 as D (7 bases). Between the trimmed V and J ends, which lost 7 bases and 7 bases, there was a span of 20 bases. There are 15 residues in the CDR3. Per germline, CDR1 MNHEY and CDR2 SVGEGT. The DNA of the CDR3 is TGTGCCAGCAACTTCGGGGGGCAGGGGAAGAATGAGCAGTTCTTC. It is translated as CASNFGGQGKNEQFF.

DNA of the CDR3: TGCAGTGCTTGTCAGGGGCACAATCAGCCCCAGCATTTT. This sequence encodes CSACQGHNQPQHF. The chain uses TRBV20-1 and TRBJ1-5; tentatively, D is TRBD1 (6 bases). This CDR3 region has 13 residues. Germline CDR1 and CDR2: DFQATT and SNEGSKA (reference sequence). V was cut by 5 bases and J by 3 bases, with 11 bases left in between.

This clonotype was counted a few times. This sequence joins TRBV6-1 and TRBJ2-1; tentatively, D is TRBD1 or TRBD2 (6 bases each). This CDR3 spans 17 amino acids. Trimming left V 7 bases short and J 5 bases short, with 24 bases between. CDR1 MNHNS and CDR2 SASEGT come from the germline V gene. The CDR3 loop is CASIVHGGQRTNNEQFF. CDR3 nucleotides: TGTGCCAGCATAGTCCATGGGGGGCAGAGGACTAACAATGAGCAGTTCTTC.

This clonotype was picked up a small number of times. The chain is built from TRBV4-3 and TRBJ2-2; 7 nucleotides match TRBD1. Germline lookup yields CDR1 LGHNA and CDR2 YSLEER. Germline trimming cut 1 base from V and 6 bases from J; bases unmatched to any gene: 2. This CDR3 is 14 amino acids long. The chain's CDR3 is CASSQATGSGELFF. The CDR3 nucleotides are TGCGCCAGCAGCCAAGCGACAGGGTCCGGGGAGCTGTTTTTT.

This clonotype turned up a few times. The V and J genes are TRBV27 and TRBJ2-7; TRBD1 matches 8 bases. The CDR3 is 17 residues long. The V gene's germline CDR1 is MNHEY and CDR2 SMNVEV (reference sequence). V gave up 6 bases and J gave up 5 bases; unmatched junction bases: 18. The CDR3 loop is CASSSTFLGTGFNEQYF. CDR3 nucleotides: TGTGCCAGCAGCTCAACATTCCTCGGGACAGGTTTTAACGAGCAGTACTTC.

This clonotype was seen a handful of times. This chain links TRBV2 with TRBJ2-3, with D maybe TRBD1 (6 bases). Trimming left V 3 bases short and J 7 bases short, with 14 bases between. Germline loops: CDR1 SNHLY, CDR2 FYNNEI. The CDR3 sequence is 14 residues long. For the CDR3, the DNA is TGTGCCAGCAGTGAGAAGACCAGGGGTAATACGCAGTATTTT. As protein: CASSEKTRGNTQYF.

Many counts were recorded for this clonotype. DNA for the CDR3: TGCGCCAGCAGCCACTATAGCGGGAGCGCCTACGAGCAGTACTTC. This sequence encodes CASSHYSGSAYEQYF. This sequence joins TRBV5-1 and TRBJ2-7; 9 bases fit TRBD2. Germline V gene lookup returns CDR1 SGHRS and CDR2 YFSETQ. Trimming at V came to 4 bases and at J to 2 bases, leaving 7 bases not matched to a gene. The CDR3 contains 15 residues.

In nucleotides, the CDR3 is TGTGCCTGGAGTGTCATAGCCTCCGGACCGTTCTTC. Translation: CAWSVIASGPFF. The chain links TRBV30 to TRBJ2-1; D unclear. From germline, CDR1 is GTSNPN and CDR2 SVGIG (reference sequence). The CDR3 spans 12 residues. V was trimmed by 0 bases and J by 15 bases, leaving 15 bases between them.